This T cell receptor (beta chain) originates from a study of blood T cell repertoires in COVID-19. Study in general: COVID-19 samples from acute and convalescent phases originated in the United States, Italy and Spain. PBMCs, B-cell-depleted T cells, or T cells were the source of the cDNA or gDNA that made up the material.

Original data processing: Estimation of nucleated cell counts relied on the amplification of reference gene primers. This table comes from immunoSEQ multiplex PCR, and its TCRdb copy is limited to in-frame clones, with some not included. D and trimming were read from the DNA, whereas the V and J calls and clone size are those reported in that table. The data contain about 51,000 clones, around 83% of them singletons. This CDR3 has 13 residues. V lost 6 bases, J lost 7 bases, and 3 bases stayed unmatched. Germline V lookup: CDR1 MDHEN, CDR2 SYDVKM. This TCR was recovered from an older man with active COVID-19. The rearrangement links TRBV28 to TRBJ2-1, with 10 bases lining up with TRBD2. Sequenced sample: peripheral blood. The CDR3 spells CASRLAGANEQFF. CDR3 in DNA: TGTGCCAGCAGGCTAGCGGGAGCGAATGAGCAGTTCTTC. The whole variable domain, remainder taken from reference TRBV28 and TRBJ2-1, is DVKVTQSSRYLVKRTGEKVFLECVQDMDHENMFWYRQDPGLGLRLIYFSYDVKMKEKGDIPEGYSVSREKKERFSLILESASTNQTSMYLCASRLAGANEQFFGPGTRLTVL.